This TCR beta chain was documented in a study of blood T cell repertoires in COVID-19. Looking at the study overall: T cells, B-cell-depleted T cells, or PBMCs provided the cDNA or gDNA that served as material.

The V end was cut by 9 bases, the J end by 9 bases, with 18 bases between. Germline V gene sequence: CDR1 LNHDA, CDR2 SQIVND (reference sequence). The length of the CDR3 is 13 residues. This clone was detected only a few times. Study processing details: Estimation of nucleated cell counts was performed using reference gene primer amplification. The data were produced by immunoSEQ multiplex PCR, yet TCRdb's version contains in-frame clones alone and is incomplete. V, J and clone size derive from that table, while D and trimming were established from the DNA sequence. The table lists about 240,000 clones, roughly nine tenths of them singletons.

V is TRBV19 and J is TRBJ1-5, with TRBD1 as a possible D gene (5 bases). Sequenced material: peripheral blood. This clonotype originated in a man aged 55 to 70 who had recovered from COVID-19. In nucleotides, the CDR3 is TGTGCCAGCCTATCGCCAGGGCCGGGGCCCCAGCATTTT. Translation gives CASLSPGPGPQHF. The entire variable domain, with the rest obtained from reference TRBV19 and TRBJ1-5, is as follows: DGGITQSPKYLFRKEGQNVTLSCEQNLNHDAMYWYRQDPGQGLRLIYYSQIVNDFQKGDIAEGYSVSREKKESFPLTVTSAQKNPTAFYLCASLSPGPGPQHFGDGTRLSIL.